Each of the 8 T cell receptor beta chains below was sequenced from the same sample in a study of neoadjuvant anti-PD-1 for oral cavity cancer. Assay: immunoSEQ multiplex PCR; the TCRdb copy retains only in-frame clones and omits some. The data hold about 42,000 clones, with approximately 80% observed a single time. Time point specified: after neoadjuvant nivolumab, at surgical resection. The sample was PBMCs, taken after nivolumab (anti-PD-1) treatment. The source is a person between 40 and 85 years old with oral cavity squamous cell carcinoma.

The rearrangement uses TRBV10-2 and TRBJ2-3; 8 bases agree with TRBD2. The ends lost 3 bases at V and 2 bases at J; junction bases unmatched: 13. Germline V gene data show CDR1 as WSHSY and CDR2 as SAAADI. The CDR3 has 18 residues. The CDR3 DNA is TGCGCCAGCAGTGACCCAACCGAGCGGGGGACCGTCACAGATACGCAGTATTTT. Its protein product is CASSDPTERGTVTDTQYF.

The CDR3 protein is CASSIQGGNTGELFF. The CDR3 coding sequence is TGTGCCAGTAGTATCCAGGGCGGGAACACCGGGGAGCTGTTTTTT. The V call is TRBV19, the J call TRBJ2-2; possible D gene TRBD1, 5 bases. Germline CDR1 reads LNHDA; CDR2 reads SQIVND (reference sequence). The ends were cut back, 3 bases at V and 1 base at J, with 9 bases in the middle. The CDR3 is made up of 15 amino acids.

The chain has TRBV2 and TRBJ2-3; no clear D gene. CDR1 and CDR2 (germline): SNHLY, FYNNEI. This CDR3 contains 13 residues. With 7 bases removed from V and 3 bases from J, the gap between germline ends came to 11 bases. CDR3 region: CASTPENTDTQYF. In nucleotides, the CDR3 is TGTGCCAGCACTCCCGAGAATACAGATACGCAGTATTTT.

This clone is a singleton in its sample. The chain joins TRBV30 to TRBJ2-1, with 10 bases lining up with TRBD1. The CDR3 consists of 15 residues. V was clipped by 3 bases and J by 5 bases; unmatched bases: 7. Germline assignment: CDR1 GTSNPN and CDR2 SVGIG (reference sequence). The CDR3 sequence: CAWSPGTGVDNEQFF. The CDR3 DNA follows: TGTGCCTGGAGCCCAGGGACAGGGGTCGACAATGAGCAGTTCTTC.

This clone has a single count. The chain uses TRBV11-2 and TRBJ1-2; D is perhaps TRBD1 (5 bases). The ends were cut back, 0 bases at V and 6 bases at J, with 11 bases in the middle. Germline V gene sequence: CDR1 SGHAT, CDR2 FQNNGV. The length of the CDR3 is 14 residues. The DNA for the CDR3 is TGTGCCAGCAGCTTAGAAGGGACTTATCATGGCTACACCTTC. Encoded protein: CASSLEGTYHGYTF.

This chain links TRBV9 with TRBJ2-1; 8 bases map to TRBD2. The germline V gene has CDR1 SGDLS and CDR2 YYNGEE. With 0 bases clipped from V and 9 bases from J, the junction kept 8 bases outside the gene matches. There are 15 residues in the CDR3. In DNA, the CDR3 is TGTGCCAGCAGCGTAGGAAGCGGGAGTTTGGTTGAGCAGTTCTTC. This encodes CASSVGSGSLVEQFF.

The chain combines TRBV6-6 with TRBJ2-5, with 8 bases that match TRBD2. V lost 2 bases and J lost 1; bases outside the gene matches: 6. This CDR3 has 16 residues. Germline V gives CDR1 MNHNY, CDR2 SVGAGI (reference sequence). The CDR3 nucleotides read TGTGCCAGCAGTTACACCCGGGGGGGTCCCCAAGAGACCCAGTACTTC. This sequence encodes CASSYTRGGPQETQYF.

The V and J genes are TRBV5-1 and TRBJ2-2; 8 bases line up with TRBD2. V was pared by 1 base and J by 1 base, with 0 bases of the junction left unmatched. Per germline, CDR1 SGHRS and CDR2 YFSETQ. This CDR3 spans 15 amino acids. The CDR3 DNA follows: TGCGCCAGCAGCTTGAGCGGGGGGAACACCGGGGAGCTGTTTTTT. As protein: CASSLSGGNTGELFF.